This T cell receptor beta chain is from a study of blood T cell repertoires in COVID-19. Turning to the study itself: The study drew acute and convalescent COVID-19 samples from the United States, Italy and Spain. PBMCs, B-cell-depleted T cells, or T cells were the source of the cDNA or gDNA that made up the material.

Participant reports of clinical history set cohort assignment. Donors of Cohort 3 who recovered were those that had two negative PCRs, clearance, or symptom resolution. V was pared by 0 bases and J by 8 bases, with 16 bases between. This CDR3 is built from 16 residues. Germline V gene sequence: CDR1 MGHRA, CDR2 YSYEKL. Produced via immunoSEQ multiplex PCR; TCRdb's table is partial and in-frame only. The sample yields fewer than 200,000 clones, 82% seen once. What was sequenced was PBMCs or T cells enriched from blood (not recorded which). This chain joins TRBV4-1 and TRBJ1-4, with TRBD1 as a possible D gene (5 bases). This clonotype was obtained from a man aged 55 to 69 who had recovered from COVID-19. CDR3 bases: TGCGCCAGCAGCCAAGATGCGGGACCCGAAGGCGAAAAACTGTTTTTT. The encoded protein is CASSQDAGPEGEKLFF.